This TCR beta chain was profiled in a study of T cells after yellow fever vaccination. This clonotype showed up many times. The CDR3 contains 15 residues. Germline CDR1 reads SGHTA; CDR2 reads FQGNSA. The V and J ends lost 3 bases and 1 base respectively, with 9 bases between them. TCRdb re-called the 5' RACE reads through MiXCR, storing one row per CDR3 protein. The data contain 340,000 or so distinct CDR3 sequences, 9.5% to 15% of them singletons. The sequences come from CD4+ T cells sorted from PBMCs, collected 15 days after the yellow fever booster vaccination. V usage is TRBV7-2 and J usage is TRBJ2-2; D is possibly TRBD1 (6 bases). The sequence came from a man aged 18 to 30 who received the YFV17D yellow fever vaccine. CDR3: CASSLLGQNTGELFF. For the CDR3, the DNA is TGTGCCAGCAGCTTGCTGGGACAGAACACCGGGGAGCTGTTTTTT.